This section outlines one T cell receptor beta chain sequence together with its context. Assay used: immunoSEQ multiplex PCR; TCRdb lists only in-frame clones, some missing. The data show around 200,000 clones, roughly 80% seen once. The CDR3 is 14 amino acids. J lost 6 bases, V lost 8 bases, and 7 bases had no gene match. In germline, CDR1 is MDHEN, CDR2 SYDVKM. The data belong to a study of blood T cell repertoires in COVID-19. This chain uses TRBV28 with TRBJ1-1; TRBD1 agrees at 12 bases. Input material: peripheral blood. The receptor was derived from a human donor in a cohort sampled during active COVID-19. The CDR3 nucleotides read TGTGCCAGCGACCGGGACAGGGGGCTTGCTGAAGCTTTCTTT. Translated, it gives CASDRDRGLAEAFF. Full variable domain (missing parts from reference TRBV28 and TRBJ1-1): DVKVTQSSRYLVKRTGEKVFLECVQDMDHENMFWYRQDPGLGLRLIYFSYDVKMKEKGDIPEGYSVSREKKERFSLILESASTNQTSMYLCASDRDRGLAEAFFGQGTRLTVV.